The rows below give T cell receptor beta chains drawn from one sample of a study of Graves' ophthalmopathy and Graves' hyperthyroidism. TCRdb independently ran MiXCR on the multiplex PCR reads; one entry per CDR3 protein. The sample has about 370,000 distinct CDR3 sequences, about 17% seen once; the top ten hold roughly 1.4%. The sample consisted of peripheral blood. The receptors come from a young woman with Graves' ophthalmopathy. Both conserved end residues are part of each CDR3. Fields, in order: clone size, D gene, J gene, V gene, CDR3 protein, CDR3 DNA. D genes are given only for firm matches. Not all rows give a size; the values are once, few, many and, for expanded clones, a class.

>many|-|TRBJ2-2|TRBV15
CATRRGPNGELFF
TGTGCCACCAGAAGGGGACCTAACGGGGAGCTGTTTTTT
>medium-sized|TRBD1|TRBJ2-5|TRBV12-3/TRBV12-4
CASSLYDRGPGAQYF
TGTGCCAGCAGTTTATATGACAGGGGCCCGGGGGCCCAGTACTTC
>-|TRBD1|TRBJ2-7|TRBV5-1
CASSAGTGFGEQYF
TGCGCCAGCAGCGCCGGGACAGGGTTTGGCGAGCAGTACTTC
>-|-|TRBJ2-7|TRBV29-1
CSVGGTYEQYF
TGCAGCGTTGGTGGTACCTACGAGCAGTACTTC
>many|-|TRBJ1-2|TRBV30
CAWSVTFTYGYTF
TGTGCCTGGAGTGTGACCTTCACCTATGGCTACACCTTC
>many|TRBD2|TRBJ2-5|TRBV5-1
CASSPWTSGGGIQETQYF
TGCGCCAGCAGCCCCTGGACTAGCGGGGGGGGAATCCAAGAGACCCAGTACTTC
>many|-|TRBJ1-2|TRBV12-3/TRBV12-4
CAIFPGANYGYTF
TGTGCCATCTTCCCAGGGGCTAACTATGGCTACACCTTC
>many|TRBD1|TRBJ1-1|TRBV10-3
CAIREQGGGHTEAFF
TGTGCCATCAGAGAACAGGGGGGTGGGCACACTGAAGCTTTCTTT
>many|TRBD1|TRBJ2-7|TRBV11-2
CASSPIPGQILYEQYF
TGTGCCAGCAGCCCCATTCCGGGACAGATTCTTTACGAGCAGTACTTC
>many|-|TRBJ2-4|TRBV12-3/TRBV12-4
CASSLSPQRVKNIQYF
TGTGCCAGCAGTTTATCCCCCCAAAGGGTCAAAAACATTCAGTACTTC
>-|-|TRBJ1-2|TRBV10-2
CASSNDQRNYGYTF
TGCGCCAGCAGTAACGATCAGCGAAACTATGGCTACACCTTC
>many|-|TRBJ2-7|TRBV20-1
CSARDAGPYEQYF
TGCAGTGCTAGAGATGCAGGACCCTACGAGCAGTACTTC
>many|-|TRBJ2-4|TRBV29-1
CSVIRLGAKNIQYF
TGCAGCGTGATACGCCTGGGGGCCAAAAACATTCAGTACTTC
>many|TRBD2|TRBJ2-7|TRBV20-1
CSASVRGGTYEQYF
TGCAGTGCTAGTGTCCGGGGAGGGACCTACGAGCAGTACTTC
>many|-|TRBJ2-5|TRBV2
CASSEVSGPQETQYF
TGTGCCAGCAGTGAAGTTTCGGGACCCCAAGAGACCCAGTACTTC
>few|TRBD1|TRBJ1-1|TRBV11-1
CASSLGAGTVNTEAFF
TGTGCCAGCAGCTTAGGCGCCGGGACAGTCAACACTGAAGCTTTCTTT
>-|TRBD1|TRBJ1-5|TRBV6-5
CASSYDNRGSNQPQHF
TGTGCCAGCAGTTACGATAACAGGGGTAGCAATCAGCCCCAGCATTTT
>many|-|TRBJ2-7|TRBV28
CASSPRVHEQYF
TGTGCCAGCAGCCCGAGGGTGCACGAGCAGTACTTC
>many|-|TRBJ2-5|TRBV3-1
CASSQDVGGEETQYF
TGTGCCAGCAGCCAAGATGTTGGGGGTGAAGAGACCCAGTACTTC
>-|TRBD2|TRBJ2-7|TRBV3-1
CASSQSVYRLAGGGSYEQYF
TGTGCCAGCAGCCAATCAGTATATCGACTAGCGGGAGGGGGTTCCTACGAGCAGTACTTC
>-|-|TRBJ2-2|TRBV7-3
CASSLTGPNTGELFF
TGTGCCAGCAGCTTAACGGGGCCAAACACCGGGGAGCTGTTTTTT
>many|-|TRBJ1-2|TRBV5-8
CASSGGWGANYGYTF
TGTGCCAGCAGCGGGGGATGGGGAGCTAACTATGGCTACACCTTC
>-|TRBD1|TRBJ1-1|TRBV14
CASSQWTGTNTEAFF
TGTGCCAGCAGCCAATGGACAGGGACGAACACTGAAGCTTTCTTT
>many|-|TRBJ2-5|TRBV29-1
CSVLDWGHQETQYF
TGCAGCGTCCTGGACTGGGGACACCAAGAGACCCAGTACTTC
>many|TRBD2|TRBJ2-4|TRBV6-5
CASDAGLALFLAKNIQYF
TGTGCCAGCGACGCGGGACTAGCTCTCTTCTTAGCCAAAAACATTCAGTACTTC
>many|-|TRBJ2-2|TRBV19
CASSGLTNTGELFF
TGTGCCAGTAGTGGACTAACGAACACCGGGGAGCTGTTTTTT
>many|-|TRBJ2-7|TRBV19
CASSTRGQLSYEQYF
TGTGCCAGTAGTACCCGGGGGCAACTCTCCTACGAGCAGTACTTC
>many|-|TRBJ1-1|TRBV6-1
CASSRGTRPGGTEAFF
TGTGCCAGCAGTAGGGGGACTAGGCCTGGGGGCACTGAAGCTTTCTTT
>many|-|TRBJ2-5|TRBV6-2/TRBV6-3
CASSYGRLETQYF
TGTGCCAGCAGTTACGGCCGCCTCGAGACCCAGTACTTC
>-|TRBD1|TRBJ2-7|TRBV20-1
CSAGGQGARVQYF
TGCAGTGCGGGGGGACAGGGGGCGCGCGTGCAGTACTTC
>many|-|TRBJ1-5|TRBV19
CASSMDGGAQHF
TGTGCCAGTAGTATGGATGGCGGGGCCCAGCATTTT
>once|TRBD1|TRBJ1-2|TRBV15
CATSRDIGDRGYGYTF
TGTGCCACCAGCAGAGATATCGGGGACAGGGGCTATGGCTACACCTTC
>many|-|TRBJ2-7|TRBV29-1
CSVALGGGYEQYF
TGCAGCGTGGCGTTGGGAGGGGGGTACGAGCAGTACTTC
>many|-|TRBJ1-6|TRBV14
CASSQSRGTPLHF
TGTGCCAGCAGCCAGTCAAGGGGAACACCCCTCCACTTT
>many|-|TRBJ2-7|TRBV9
CASSGRGAGYEQYF
TGTGCCAGCAGTGGCCGGGGGGCAGGCTACGAGCAGTACTTC
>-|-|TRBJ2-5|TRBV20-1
CSADEIGTLEETQYF
TGCAGTGCTGACGAAATCGGGACTCTCGAAGAGACCCAGTACTTC
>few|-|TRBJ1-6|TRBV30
CTWSLGVSPYNSPLHF
TGTACCTGGAGTCTCGGCGTAAGCCCCTATAATTCACCCCTCCACTTT
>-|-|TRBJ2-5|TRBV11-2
CASSLVDSFQETQYF
TGTGCCAGCAGCTTAGTAGACTCATTCCAAGAGACCCAGTACTTC
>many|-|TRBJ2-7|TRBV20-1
CSAFDRSYEQYF
TGCAGTGCTTTTGACAGATCCTACGAGCAGTACTTC
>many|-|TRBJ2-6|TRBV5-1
CASSSGPFSAGANVLTF
TGCGCCAGCAGCTCCGGGCCCTTTTCAGCTGGGGCCAACGTCCTGACTTTC
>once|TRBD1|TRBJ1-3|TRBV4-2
CASSQVPGGSGNTIYF
TGTGCCAGCAGCCAGGTACCAGGGGGCTCTGGAAACACCATATATTTT
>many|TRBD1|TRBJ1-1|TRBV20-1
CSAPEAWDRGRKGAENTEAFF
TGCAGTGCTCCCGAAGCTTGGGACAGGGGGCGGAAGGGGGCCGAGAACACTGAAGCTTTCTTT
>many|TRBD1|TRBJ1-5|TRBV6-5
CASRTRTGDGNQPQHF
TGTGCCAGCAGGACCAGGACAGGCGACGGCAATCAGCCCCAGCATTTT
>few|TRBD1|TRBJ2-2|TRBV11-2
CASSLDRGPGGELFF
TGTGCCAGCAGCTTAGACAGGGGGCCCGGCGGGGAGCTGTTTTTT
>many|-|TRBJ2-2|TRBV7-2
CASSLTTGELFF
TGTGCCAGCAGCTTAACTACCGGGGAGCTGTTTTTT
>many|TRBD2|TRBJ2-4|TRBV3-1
CASSPPGTSGRENIQYF
TGTGCCAGCAGCCCTCCCGGGACTAGCGGGAGGGAGAACATTCAGTACTTC
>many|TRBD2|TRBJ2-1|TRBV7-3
CASSLTGLAGGRNEQFF
TGTGCCAGCAGCTTAACGGGACTAGCGGGAGGGCGAAATGAGCAGTTCTTC
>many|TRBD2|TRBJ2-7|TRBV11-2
CASSPDGLAGGPSYEQYF
TGTGCCAGCAGCCCCGATGGACTAGCGGGAGGGCCCTCCTACGAGCAGTACTTC